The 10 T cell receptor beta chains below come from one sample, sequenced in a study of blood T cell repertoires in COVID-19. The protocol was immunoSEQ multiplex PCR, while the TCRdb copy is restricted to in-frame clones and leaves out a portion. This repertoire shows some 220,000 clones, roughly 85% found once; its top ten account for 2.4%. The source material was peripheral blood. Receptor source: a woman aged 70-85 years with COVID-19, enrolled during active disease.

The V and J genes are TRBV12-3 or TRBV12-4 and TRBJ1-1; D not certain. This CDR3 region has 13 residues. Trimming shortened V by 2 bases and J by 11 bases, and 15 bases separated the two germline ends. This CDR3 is CASSLRLGTRAFF. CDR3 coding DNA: TGTGCCAGCAGTTTAAGGCTAGGTACGAGGGCTTTCTTT.

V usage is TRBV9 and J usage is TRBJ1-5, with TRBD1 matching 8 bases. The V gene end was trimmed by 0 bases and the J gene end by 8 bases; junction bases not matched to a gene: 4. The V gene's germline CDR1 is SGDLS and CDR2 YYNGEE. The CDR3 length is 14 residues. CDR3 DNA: TGTGCCAGCAGCGTAGCAGGGGGCGGGGAGCCCCAGCATTTT. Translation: CASSVAGGGEPQHF. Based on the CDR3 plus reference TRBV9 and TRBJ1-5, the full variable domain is DSGVTQTPKHLITATGQRVTLRCSPRSGDLSVYWYQQSLDQGLQFLIQYYNGEERAKGNILERFSAQQFPDLHSELNLSSLELGDSALYFCASSVAGGGEPQHFGDGTRLSIL.

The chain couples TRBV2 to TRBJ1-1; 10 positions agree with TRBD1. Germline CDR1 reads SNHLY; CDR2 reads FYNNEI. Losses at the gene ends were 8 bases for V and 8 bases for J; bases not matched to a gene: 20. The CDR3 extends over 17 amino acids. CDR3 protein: CASGTTGGGLLDPEAFF. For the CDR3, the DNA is TGTGCCAGCGGAACGACAGGGGGCGGTTTACTGGACCCCGAAGCTTTCTTT. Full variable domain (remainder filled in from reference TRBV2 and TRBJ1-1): EPEVTQTPSHQVTQMGQEVILRCVPISNHLYFYWYRQILGQKVEFLVSFYNNEISEKSEIFDDQFSVERPDGSNFTLKIRSTKLEDSAMYFCASGTTGGGLLDPEAFFGQGTRLTVV.

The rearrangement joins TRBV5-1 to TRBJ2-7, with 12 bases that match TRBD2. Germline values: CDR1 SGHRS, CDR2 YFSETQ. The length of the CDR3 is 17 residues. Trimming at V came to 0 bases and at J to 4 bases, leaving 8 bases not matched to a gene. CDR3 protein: CASSLVASGGAIYEQYF. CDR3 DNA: TGCGCCAGCAGCTTGGTGGCTAGCGGGGGGGCGATTTACGAGCAGTACTTC.

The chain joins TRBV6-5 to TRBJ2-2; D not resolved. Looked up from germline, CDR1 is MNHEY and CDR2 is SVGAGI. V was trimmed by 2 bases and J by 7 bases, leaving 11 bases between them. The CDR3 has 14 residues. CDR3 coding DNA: TGTGCCAGCAGTTACCTGCAGACTGTCGGGGAGCTGTTTTTT. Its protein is CASSYLQTVGELFF.

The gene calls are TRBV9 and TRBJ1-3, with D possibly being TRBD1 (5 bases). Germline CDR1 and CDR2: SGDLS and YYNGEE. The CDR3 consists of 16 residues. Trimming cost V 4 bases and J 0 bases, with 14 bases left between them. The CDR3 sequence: CASSRNGGYSGNTIYF. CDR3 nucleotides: TGTGCCAGCAGCCGCAATGGGGGGTACTCTGGAAACACCATATATTTT.

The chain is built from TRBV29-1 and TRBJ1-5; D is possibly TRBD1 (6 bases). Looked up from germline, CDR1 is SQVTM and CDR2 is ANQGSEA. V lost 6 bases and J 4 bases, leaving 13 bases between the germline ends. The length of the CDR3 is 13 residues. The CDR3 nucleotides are TGCAGCGTCCGACAGGACTCTAATCAGCCCCAGCATTTT. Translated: CSVRQDSNQPQHF.

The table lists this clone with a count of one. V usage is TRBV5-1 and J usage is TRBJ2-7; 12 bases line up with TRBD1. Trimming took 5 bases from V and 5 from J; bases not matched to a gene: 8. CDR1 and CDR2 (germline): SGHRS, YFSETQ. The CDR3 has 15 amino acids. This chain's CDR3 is CASSSGQGAVDEQYF. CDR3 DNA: TGCGCCAGCAGTTCGGGACAGGGGGCGGTGGACGAGCAGTACTTC.

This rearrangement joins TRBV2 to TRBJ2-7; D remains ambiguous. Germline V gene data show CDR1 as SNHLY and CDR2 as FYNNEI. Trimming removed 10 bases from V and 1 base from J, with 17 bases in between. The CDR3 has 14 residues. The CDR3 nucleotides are TGTGCCAACCGCCTCGATTCCTATTCCTACGAGCAGTACTTC. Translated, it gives CANRLDSYSYEQYF.

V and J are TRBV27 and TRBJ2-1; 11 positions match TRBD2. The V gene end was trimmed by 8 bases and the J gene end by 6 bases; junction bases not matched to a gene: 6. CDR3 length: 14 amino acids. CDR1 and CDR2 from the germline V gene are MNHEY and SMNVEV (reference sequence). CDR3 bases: TGTGCCAGCCGACGAGGGACTAGCGGCAATGAGCAGTTCTTC. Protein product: CASRRGTSGNEQFF.